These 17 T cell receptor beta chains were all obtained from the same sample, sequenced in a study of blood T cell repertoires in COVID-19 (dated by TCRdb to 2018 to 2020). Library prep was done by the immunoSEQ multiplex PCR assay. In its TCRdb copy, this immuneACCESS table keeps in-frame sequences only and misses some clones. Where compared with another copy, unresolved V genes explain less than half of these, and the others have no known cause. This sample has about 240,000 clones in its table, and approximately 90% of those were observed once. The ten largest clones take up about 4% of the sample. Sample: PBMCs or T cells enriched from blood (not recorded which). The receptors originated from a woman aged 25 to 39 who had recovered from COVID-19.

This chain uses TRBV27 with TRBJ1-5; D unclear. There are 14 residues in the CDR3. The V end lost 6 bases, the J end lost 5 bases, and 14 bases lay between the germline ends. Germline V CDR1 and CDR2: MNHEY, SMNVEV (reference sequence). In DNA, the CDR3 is TGTGCCAGCAGGAGGTTAGAAGTTCATCAGCCCCAGCATTTT. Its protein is CASRRLEVHQPQHF.

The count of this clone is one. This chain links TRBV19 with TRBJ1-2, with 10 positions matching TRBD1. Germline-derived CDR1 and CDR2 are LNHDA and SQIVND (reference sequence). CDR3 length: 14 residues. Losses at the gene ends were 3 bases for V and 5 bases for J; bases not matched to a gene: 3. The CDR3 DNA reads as TGTGCCAGTAGTATCCGGGACAGGGGTTATGGCTACACCTTC. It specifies CASSIRDRGYGYTF.

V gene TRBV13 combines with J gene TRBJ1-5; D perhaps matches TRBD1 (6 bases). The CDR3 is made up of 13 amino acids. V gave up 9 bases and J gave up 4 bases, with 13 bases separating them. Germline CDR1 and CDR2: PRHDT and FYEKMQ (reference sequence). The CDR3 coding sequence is TGTGCCAGTGCAAGGGGGTTGAATCAGCCCCAGCATTTT. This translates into CASARGLNQPQHF.

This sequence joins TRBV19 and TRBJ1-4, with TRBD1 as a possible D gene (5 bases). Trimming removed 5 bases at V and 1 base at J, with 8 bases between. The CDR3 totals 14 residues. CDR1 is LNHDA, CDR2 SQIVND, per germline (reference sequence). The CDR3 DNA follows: TGTGCCAGTAGTTTGGGGGGAACTAATGAAAAACTGTTTTTT. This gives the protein CASSLGGTNEKLFF.

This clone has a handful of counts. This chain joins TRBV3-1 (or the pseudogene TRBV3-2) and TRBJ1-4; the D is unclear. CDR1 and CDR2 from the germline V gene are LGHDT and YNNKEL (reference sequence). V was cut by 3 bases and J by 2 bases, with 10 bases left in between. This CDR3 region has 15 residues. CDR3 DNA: TGTGCCAGCAGCCACACTGCGGGGACTAATGAAAAACTGTTTTTT. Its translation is CASSHTAGTNEKLFF.

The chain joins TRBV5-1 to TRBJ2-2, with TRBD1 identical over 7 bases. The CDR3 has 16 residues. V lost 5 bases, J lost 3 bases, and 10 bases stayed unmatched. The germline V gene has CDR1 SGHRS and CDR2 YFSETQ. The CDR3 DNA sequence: TGCGCCAGCAGGTTCCCGAGACAGGGACACACCGGGGAGCTGTTTTTT. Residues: CASRFPRQGHTGELFF.

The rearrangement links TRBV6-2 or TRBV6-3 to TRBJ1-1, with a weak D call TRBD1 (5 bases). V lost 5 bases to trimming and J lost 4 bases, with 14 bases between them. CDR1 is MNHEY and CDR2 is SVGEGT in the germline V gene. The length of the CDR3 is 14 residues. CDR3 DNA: TGTGCCAGCAGTCCGCCAGGGACTTTCACTGAAGCTTTCTTT. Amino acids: CASSPPGTFTEAFF.

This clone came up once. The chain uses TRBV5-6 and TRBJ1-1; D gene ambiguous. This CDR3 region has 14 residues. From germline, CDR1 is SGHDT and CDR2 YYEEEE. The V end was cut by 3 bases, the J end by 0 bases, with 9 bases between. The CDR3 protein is CASSYRRVNTEAFF. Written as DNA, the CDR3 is TGTGCCAGCAGCTACCGTCGGGTGAACACTGAAGCTTTCTTT.

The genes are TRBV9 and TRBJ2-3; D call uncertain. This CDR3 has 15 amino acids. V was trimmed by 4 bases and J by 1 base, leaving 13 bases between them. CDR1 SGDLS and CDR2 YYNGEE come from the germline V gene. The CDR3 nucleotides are TGTGCCAGCAGCCCCCGAGGCGCTCGCACAGATACGCAGTATTTT. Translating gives CASSPRGARTDTQYF.

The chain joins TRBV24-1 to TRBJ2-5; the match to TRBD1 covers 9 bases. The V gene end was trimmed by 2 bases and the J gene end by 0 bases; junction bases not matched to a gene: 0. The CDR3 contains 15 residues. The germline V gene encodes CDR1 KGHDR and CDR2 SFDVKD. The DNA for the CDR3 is TGTGCCACCAGTGATTGGACAGGGGACCAAGAGACCCAGTACTTC. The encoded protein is CATSDWTGDQETQYF.

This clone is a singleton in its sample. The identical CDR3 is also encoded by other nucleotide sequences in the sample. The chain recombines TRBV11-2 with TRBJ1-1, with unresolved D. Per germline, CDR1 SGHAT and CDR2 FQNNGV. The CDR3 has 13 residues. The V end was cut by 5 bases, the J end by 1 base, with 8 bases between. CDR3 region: CASSPRRNTEAFF. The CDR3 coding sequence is TGTGCCAGCAGCCCAAGGAGGAACACTGAAGCTTTCTTT.

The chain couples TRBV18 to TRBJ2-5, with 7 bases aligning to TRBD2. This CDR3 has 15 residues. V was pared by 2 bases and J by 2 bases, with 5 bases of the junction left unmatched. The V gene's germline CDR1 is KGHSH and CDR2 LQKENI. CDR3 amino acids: CASSPWGTIQETQYF. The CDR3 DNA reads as TGTGCCAGCTCACCATGGGGGACTATACAAGAGACCCAGTACTTC.

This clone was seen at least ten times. CDR3 loop: CASSQDRQVAYGYTF. The CDR3 nucleotides read TGCGCCAGCAGCCAGGACCGACAGGTAGCCTATGGCTACACCTTC. The gene calls are TRBV4-3 and TRBJ1-2; TRBD1 is a possible D gene (6 bases). Germline assignment: CDR1 LGHNA and CDR2 YSLEER. This CDR3 has 15 amino acids. V gave up 3 bases and J gave up 4 bases, with 15 bases separating them.

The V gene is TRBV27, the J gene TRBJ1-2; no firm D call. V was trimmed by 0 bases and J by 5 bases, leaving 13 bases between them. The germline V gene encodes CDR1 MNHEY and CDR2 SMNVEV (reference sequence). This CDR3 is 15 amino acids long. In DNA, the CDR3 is TGTGCCAGCAGTTTATCGTTCTGGAGCGAGTATGGCTACACCTTC. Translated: CASSLSFWSEYGYTF.

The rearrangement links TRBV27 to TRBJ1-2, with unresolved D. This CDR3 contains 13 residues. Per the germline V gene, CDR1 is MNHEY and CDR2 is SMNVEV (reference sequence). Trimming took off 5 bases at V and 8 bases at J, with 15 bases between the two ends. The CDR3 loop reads CASSPSGDRGYTF. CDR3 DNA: TGTGCCAGCAGTCCGAGCGGGGATCGAGGCTACACCTTC.

Here the CDR3 reads CASRDSMNEKLFF. CDR3 bases: TGTGCCAGCAGGGACAGTATGAATGAAAAACTGTTTTTT. This chain connects TRBV6-5 to TRBJ1-4; maybe TRBD1 (6 bases). The CDR3 totals 13 residues. Germline lookup yields CDR1 MNHEY and CDR2 SVGAGI. V was cut by 6 bases and J by 5 bases, with 10 bases left in between.

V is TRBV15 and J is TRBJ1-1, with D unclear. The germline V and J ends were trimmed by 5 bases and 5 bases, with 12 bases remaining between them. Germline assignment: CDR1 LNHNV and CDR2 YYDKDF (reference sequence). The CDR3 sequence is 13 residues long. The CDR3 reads CATSSTGKTEAFF. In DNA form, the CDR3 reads TGTGCCACCAGCTCGACGGGGAAAACTGAAGCTTTCTTT.